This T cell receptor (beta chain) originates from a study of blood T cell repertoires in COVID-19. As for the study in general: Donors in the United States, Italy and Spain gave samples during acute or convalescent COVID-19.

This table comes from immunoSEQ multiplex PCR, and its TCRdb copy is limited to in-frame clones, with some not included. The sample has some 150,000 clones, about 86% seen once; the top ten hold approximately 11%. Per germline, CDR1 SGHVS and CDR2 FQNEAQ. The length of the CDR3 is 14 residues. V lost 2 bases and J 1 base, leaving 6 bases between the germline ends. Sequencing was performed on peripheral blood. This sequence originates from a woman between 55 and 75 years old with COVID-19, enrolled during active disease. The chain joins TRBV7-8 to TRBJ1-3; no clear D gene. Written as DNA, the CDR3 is TGTGCCAGCAGCTTAAGAGGTTCTGGAAACACCATATATTTT. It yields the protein CASSLRGSGNTIYF.